This entry concerns a single T cell receptor (beta chain). This specimen comes from a study of control samples from healthy donors and cancer patients. Data came from immunoSEQ multiplex PCR; TCRdb stores just in-frame clones and leaves some out. Here the sample spans about 12,000 clones, 93% being singletons. The CDR3 sequence is 17 residues long. Germline V gene lookup returns CDR1 SGHTA and CDR2 FQGNSA. Trimming removed 6 bases from V and 1 base from J, with 16 bases in between. This chain joins TRBV7-2 and TRBJ2-6; a weak D match, TRBD2 (5 bases). Sequencing was performed on PBMCs. The sequence came from a man aged 80 or over with lung cancer. In DNA form, the CDR3 reads TGTGCCAGCAGACCTCCGGGATCGCCATCTGGGGCCAACGTCCTGACTTTC. Translating gives CASRPPGSPSGANVLTF.